Shown below are 9 T cell receptor beta chains from a single sample sequenced in a study of CD8+ T cells in alopecia areata. RNA was isolated and reverse transcribed to cDNA, the sequencing template. Sequenced by immunoSEQ multiplex PCR; TCRdb stores in-frame clones only, minus some. The table includes roughly 4,200 clones, approximately 71% detected once. The specimen sequenced was skin. These receptors were taken from a human donor in good health.

The CDR3 spells CARPALILAGAAGELFF. DNA of the CDR3: TGTGCCAGGCCAGCTTTGATTCTAGCGGGAGCGGCCGGGGAGCTGTTTTTT. The chain has TRBV7-3 and TRBJ2-2; 10 bases agree with TRBD2. The germline V gene encodes CDR1 SGHTA and CDR2 FQGTGA. V lost 9 bases to trimming and J lost 6 bases; unmatched junction nucleotides: 16. This CDR3 spans 17 amino acids.

The chain carries TRBV10-3 and TRBJ2-4; no clear D. V dropped 3 bases and J dropped 4 bases, with 10 bases sitting between them. CDR1 is ENHRY, CDR2 SYGVKD, per germline. CDR3 length: 14 residues. CDR3 nucleotides: TGTGCCATCAGTGACTTGGGTGCTAAAAACATTCAGTACTTC. It is translated as CAISDLGAKNIQYF.

The V gene is TRBV5-1, the J gene TRBJ2-3, with TRBD2 as a possible D gene (5 bases). The V gene lost 0 bases and the J gene lost 0 bases, with 8 bases spanning the gap. The CDR3 runs to 15 residues. Germline V gene data show CDR1 as SGHRS and CDR2 as YFSETQ. CDR3 nucleotide sequence: TGCGCCAGCAGCTTGGATACGGGGAGCACAGATACGCAGTATTTT. As protein: CASSLDTGSTDTQYF.

V usage is TRBV5-1 and J usage is TRBJ2-1; 11 bases match TRBD2. CDR1 is SGHRS, CDR2 YFSETQ, per germline. The CDR3 totals 16 residues. Unmatched junction bases numbered 3, after V lost 0 bases and J lost 4 bases. This chain's CDR3 is CASSLDWTSGYNEQFF. The CDR3 coding sequence is TGCGCCAGCAGCTTGGATTGGACTAGCGGGTACAATGAGCAGTTCTTC.

This clone has just a few counts. The chain links TRBV2 to TRBJ1-3, with a weak D call TRBD1 (5 bases). This CDR3 is 16 amino acids long. With 4 bases removed from V and 0 bases from J, the gap between germline ends came to 13 bases. The germline gives CDR1 SNHLY, CDR2 FYNNEI. In DNA, the CDR3 is TGTGCCAGCAGTGGGGGACGGTTCCTCTCTGGAAACACCATATATTTT. Translating it yields CASSGGRFLSGNTIYF.

The chain employs TRBV18 and TRBJ2-7; 12 bases map to TRBD2. Trimming cost V 2 bases and J 4 bases; bases outside gene matches: 3. The length of the CDR3 is 15 residues. Germline V gene data show CDR1 as KGHSH and CDR2 as LQKENI. CDR3 residues: CASSPSTSGSYEQYF. DNA for the CDR3: TGTGCCAGCTCACCATCGACTAGCGGGAGTTACGAGCAGTACTTC. The whole variable domain, remainder taken from reference TRBV18 and TRBJ2-7, is NAGVMQNPRHLVRRRGQEARLRCSPMKGHSHVYWYRQLPEEGLKFMVYLQKENIIDESGMPKERFSAEFPKEGPSILRIQQVVRGDSAAYFCASSPSTSGSYEQYFGPGTRLTVT.

The chain combines TRBV6-5 with TRBJ1-1; no reliable D call. Germline-derived CDR1 and CDR2 are MNHEY and SVGAGI. The CDR3 extends over 15 amino acids. Trimming pared 0 bases from V and 4 bases from J, leaving 12 bases between. CDR3 region: CASSYSGYGSTEAFF. CDR3 sequence (DNA): TGTGCCAGCAGTTACTCGGGATATGGGAGCACTGAAGCTTTCTTT.

The J gene is TRBJ2-3, the V gene TRBV7-8; the match to TRBD1 covers 7 bases. The CDR3 contains 16 residues. J lost 8 bases, V lost 1 base, and 12 bases had no gene match. The germline V gene encodes CDR1 SGHVS and CDR2 FQNEAQ. Here the CDR3 reads CASSLGGQLSGSTQYF. The CDR3 DNA follows: TGTGCCAGCAGCTTAGGGGGACAGCTATCGGGGAGTACGCAGTATTTT.

The chain joins TRBV7-8 to TRBJ2-5, with D possibly being TRBD2 (5 bases). This CDR3 has 14 amino acids. Germline assignment: CDR1 SGHVS and CDR2 FQNEAQ. Trimming removed 5 bases at V and 4 bases at J, with 14 bases between. The CDR3 here is CASSLSLGGETQYF. Here the CDR3 DNA reads TGTGCCAGCAGCCTCAGTCTTGGAGGAGAGACCCAGTACTTC.